The next 21 T cell receptor beta chains were all read from a single sample in a study of blood T cell repertoires in COVID-19. Produced via immunoSEQ multiplex PCR; TCRdb's table is partial and in-frame only. The sample includes approximately 210,000 clones, about 92% of them seen just once. The specimen sequenced was peripheral blood. The receptors were sampled from a man aged 25 to 40 with acute or convalescent COVID-19.

The chain combines TRBV19 with TRBJ2-5; no clear D gene. Germline-derived CDR1 and CDR2 are LNHDA and SQIVND (reference sequence). The CDR3 is made up of 12 amino acids. V lost 5 bases, J lost 5 bases, and 9 bases lay in between. The CDR3 is CASSSGVETQYF. Here the CDR3 DNA reads TGTGCCAGTAGTTCTGGAGTCGAGACCCAGTACTTC.

The V call is TRBV5-8, the J call TRBJ2-2, with D unresolved. The CDR3 loop spans 16 amino acids. Germline V gene lookup returns CDR1 SGHTS and CDR2 YDEGEE. V was pared by 0 bases and J by 0 bases, with 9 bases between. CDR3 nucleotides: TGTGCCAGCAGCTTGGGCAAGTACACGAACACCGGGGAGCTGTTTTTT. The encoded protein is CASSLGKYTNTGELFF.

This chain links TRBV5-5 with TRBJ2-1; unclear D gene. Per the germline V gene, CDR1 is SGHKS and CDR2 is YYEKEE (reference sequence). Trimming left V 3 bases short and J 3 bases short, with 4 bases between. This CDR3 has 12 amino acids. CDR3 loop: CASSSYYNEQFF. CDR3 bases: TGTGCCAGCAGCTCCTACTACAATGAGCAGTTCTTC.

The V and J genes are TRBV27 and TRBJ2-1, with TRBD2 identical over 12 bases. The CDR3 has 17 amino acids. CDR1 and CDR2 from the germline V gene are MNHEY and SMNVEV (reference sequence). The J segment lost 4 bases and the V segment lost 4 bases, leaving 8 bases of the junction unmatched. This chain's CDR3 is CASSSSRTSGMYNEQFF. CDR3 bases: TGTGCCAGCAGTTCGTCTCGGACTAGCGGGATGTACAATGAGCAGTTCTTC.

This chain uses TRBV24-1 with TRBJ2-5; 15 bases map to TRBD2. The CDR3 totals 15 residues. The V gene end was trimmed by 9 bases and the J gene end by 4 bases; junction bases not matched to a gene: 5. Germline lookup yields CDR1 KGHDR and CDR2 SFDVKD. CDR3 residues: CATQGTSGRRETQYF. For the CDR3, the DNA is TGTGCCACCCAAGGGACTAGCGGGAGGCGAGAGACCCAGTACTTC.

The chain links TRBV6-5 to TRBJ2-3, with no clear D. This CDR3 contains 11 residues. The germline gives CDR1 MNHEY, CDR2 SVGAGI. V was clipped by 8 bases and J by 6 bases, with 9 bases between them. The CDR3 here is CASAAVDTQYF. DNA of the CDR3: TGTGCCAGCGCCGCGGTGGATACGCAGTATTTT.

This chain joins TRBV28 and TRBJ2-7, with TRBD2 identical over 7 bases. This CDR3 comprises 15 residues. CDR1 and CDR2 from the germline V gene are MDHEN and SYDVKM. J lost 9 bases, V lost 6 bases, and 17 bases had no gene match. In nucleotides, the CDR3 is TGTGCCAGCAGCCCCCTGAGTAGCGGGTGGTTGATGCAGTACTTC. The encoded protein is CASSPLSSGWLMQYF.

The rearrangement uses TRBV23-1 and TRBJ2-3; D gene unclear. TRBV23-1 carries the ORF label, with uncertain function. The V gene lost 0 bases and the J gene lost 9 bases, with 19 bases spanning the gap. The CDR3 contains 16 residues. The CDR3 sequence: CASSQSTGNSTKTQYF. The DNA of the CDR3 is TGCGCCAGCAGTCAATCCACGGGTAACTCTACTAAAACGCAGTATTTT.

The rearrangement uses TRBV27 and TRBJ1-1, with 9 bases lining up with TRBD1. CDR1 is MNHEY and CDR2 is SMNVEV in the germline V gene (reference sequence). The CDR3 length is 12 residues. Trimming removed 4 bases from V and 6 bases from J; junction bases left unmatched: 0. CDR3 nucleotides: TGTGCCAGCAGTTGGACAGGGGCTGAAGCTTTCTTT. Translated: CASSWTGAEAFF.

Here the CDR3 DNA reads TGTGCCAGCAGTTTAACAGCTACCTATGGCTACACCTTC. The encoded protein is CASSLTATYGYTF. The chain links TRBV12-3 or TRBV12-4 to TRBJ1-2; no definite D call. The CDR3 contains 13 residues. Trimming shortened V by 2 bases and J by 4 bases, and 8 bases separated the two germline ends.

J is TRBJ2-3 and V is TRBV19, with TRBD2 identical over 10 bases. With 7 bases clipped from V and 10 bases from J, the junction kept 11 bases outside the gene matches. Per germline, CDR1 LNHDA and CDR2 SQIVND (reference sequence). This CDR3 is built from 14 residues. The CDR3: CASMAQLAGSAQYF. DNA for the CDR3: TGTGCCAGTATGGCCCAACTAGCGGGATCCGCGCAGTATTTT.

This chain uses TRBV12-3 or TRBV12-4 with TRBJ1-1, with a tentative D call TRBD1 (6 bases). Trimming took off 4 bases at V and 4 bases at J, with 10 bases between the two ends. CDR3 size: 13 residues. The CDR3 sequence: CASSYGGGTEAFF. CDR3 in DNA: TGTGCCAGCAGTTATGGGGGCGGCACTGAAGCTTTCTTT.

Note on this clone: The same CDR3 is also encoded by other DNA sequences in this sample. J is TRBJ1-5 and V is TRBV6-5, with D perhaps matching TRBD1 (6 bases). The CDR3 length is 15 residues. V lost 6 bases, J lost 0 bases, and 12 bases lay in between. Germline lookup yields CDR1 MNHEY and CDR2 SVGAGI. The CDR3 spells CASRGTGFSNQPQHF. The CDR3 DNA sequence: TGTGCCAGCAGGGGTACAGGGTTTAGCAATCAGCCCCAGCATTTT.

This chain connects TRBV29-1 to TRBJ2-2; 9 nucleotides match TRBD2. The CDR3 length is 11 residues. Per germline, CDR1 SQVTM and CDR2 ANQGSEA. V lost 7 bases to trimming and J lost 7 bases; unmatched junction nucleotides: 1. CDR3 DNA: TGCAGCGCAGCGGGAGGCGGGGAGCTGTTTTTT. This sequence encodes CSAAGGGELFF.

This clone was observed once. The gene calls are TRBV25-1 and TRBJ1-6; the match to TRBD1 covers 7 bases. Germline trimming cut 1 base from V and 9 bases from J; bases unmatched to any gene: 6. In germline, CDR1 is MGHDK, CDR2 SYGVNS. CDR3 length: 15 residues. The CDR3 nucleotides read TGTGCCAGCAGTGAATTTCAGGGGGGTGGTTCACCCCTCCACTTT. Protein: CASSEFQGGGSPLHF.

The chain joins TRBV19 to TRBJ2-1, with D tentatively TRBD2 (6 bases). The germline CDR1 and CDR2 sequences are LNHDA and SQIVND (reference sequence). The length of the CDR3 is 15 residues. Trimming took off 4 bases at V and 4 bases at J, with 14 bases between the two ends. The CDR3, as DNA: TGTGCCAGTAGTACCTCCGGACTACGGTACAATGAGCAGTTCTTC. It yields the protein CASSTSGLRYNEQFF.

CDR3 amino acids: CASSLWQGGEAFF. Here the CDR3 DNA reads TGTGCCAGCAGCTTGTGGCAAGGGGGTGAAGCTTTCTTT. The V and J genes are TRBV5-4 and TRBJ1-1; perhaps TRBD1 as D (6 bases). The CDR3 covers 13 residues. Germline V gene sequence: CDR1 SGHNT, CDR2 YYREEE (reference sequence). V lost 1 base to trimming and J lost 7 bases, with 11 bases between them.

This sequence joins TRBV4-1 and TRBJ1-2; unclear D gene. This CDR3 is built from 13 residues. V lost 1 base, J lost 4 bases, and 7 bases lay in between. Germline assignment: CDR1 MGHRA and CDR2 YSYEKL. The CDR3 bases are TGCGCCAGCAGCCAAGGTCAGGTCTATGGCTACACCTTC. Residues: CASSQGQVYGYTF.

The chain uses TRBV5-8 and TRBJ1-2; D possibly corresponds to TRBD1 (5 bases). Germline CDR1 reads SGHTS; CDR2 reads YDEGEE. Between the trimmed V and J ends, which lost 1 base and 4 bases, there was a span of 11 bases. The CDR3 runs to 14 residues. The CDR3 region has the DNA TGTGCCAGCAGCTTGCAGGGCAGGAGCTATGGCTACACCTTC. It specifies CASSLQGRSYGYTF.

The genes are TRBV11-3 and TRBJ2-1, with D possibly matching TRBD1 (5 bases). The germline CDR1 and CDR2 sequences are SGHNT and YENEEA. CDR3 length equals 14 residues. The V end was cut by 5 bases, the J end by 7 bases, with 15 bases between. This CDR3 is CASSPKGAVNEQFF. CDR3 coding DNA: TGTGCCAGCAGCCCCAAAGGGGCGGTTAATGAGCAGTTCTTC.

This rearrangement joins TRBV5-5 to TRBJ2-1; perhaps TRBD2 as D (5 bases). Germline CDR1 reads SGHKS; CDR2 reads YYEKEE (reference sequence). CDR3 length equals 13 residues. Trimming removed 7 bases at V and 9 bases at J, with 17 bases between. For the CDR3, the DNA is TGTGCCAGCGGTAGAGGGAATTCAGGTGAGCAGTTCTTC. Its translation: CASGRGNSGEQFF.